The clone carrying this TCR beta chain was picked up a small number of times. The data were taken from a study of blood T cells in healthy people across ages. The CDR3 is 15 residues long. V was pared by 8 bases and J by 3 bases, with 20 bases between. Per the germline V gene, CDR1 is SGHAT and CDR2 is FQDESV (reference sequence). Alongside a J-beta primer mix, a sample-barcoded 5' primer served in a second PCR lasting roughly 7 to 11 cycles. TCRdb fed the 5' RACE reads into MiXCR, producing one record per CDR3 protein. The sample carries about 1.8 million distinct CDR3 sequences, just under 50% recorded once.

The sample comprised blood. This TCR came from a woman aged 40 to 49 in good health. The genes are TRBV11-1 and TRBJ2-7, with D possibly matching TRBD1 (7 bases). The CDR3 sequence: CASGLETGRNYEQYF. In nucleotides, the CDR3 is TGTGCCAGCGGCCTAGAGACAGGGAGGAACTACGAGCAGTACTTC. The entire variable domain, with the rest obtained from reference TRBV11-1 and TRBJ2-7, is as follows: EAEVAQSPRYKITEKSQAVAFWCDPISGHATLYWYRQILGQGPELLVQFQDESVVDDSQLPKDRFSAERLKGVDSTLKIQPAELGDSAMYLCASGLETGRNYEQYFGPGTRLTVT.